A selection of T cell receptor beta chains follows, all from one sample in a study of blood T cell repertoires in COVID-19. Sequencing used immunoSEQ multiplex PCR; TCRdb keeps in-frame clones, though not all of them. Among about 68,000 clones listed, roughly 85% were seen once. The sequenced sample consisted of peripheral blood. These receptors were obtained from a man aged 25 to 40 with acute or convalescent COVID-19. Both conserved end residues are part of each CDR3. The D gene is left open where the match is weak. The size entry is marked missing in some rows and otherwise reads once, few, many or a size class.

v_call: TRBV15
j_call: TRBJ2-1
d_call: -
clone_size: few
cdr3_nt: TGTGCCACAGGAGGAGCCCAGGCCTACAATGAGCAGTTCTTC
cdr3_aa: CATGGAQAYNEQFF

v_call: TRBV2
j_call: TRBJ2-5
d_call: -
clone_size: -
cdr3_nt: TGTGCCAGCACCAGGGGTGAAGAGACCCAGTACTTC
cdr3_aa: CASTRGEETQYF

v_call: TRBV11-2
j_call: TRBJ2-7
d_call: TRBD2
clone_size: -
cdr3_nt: TGTGCCAGCAGCTTAGTGGGACTAGCGGTAGAGCAGTACTTC
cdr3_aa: CASSLVGLAVEQYF

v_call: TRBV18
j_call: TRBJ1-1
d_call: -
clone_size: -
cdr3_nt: TGTGCCAGCTCACAGGCGGGAGCTGAAGCTTTCTTT
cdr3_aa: CASSQAGAEAFF

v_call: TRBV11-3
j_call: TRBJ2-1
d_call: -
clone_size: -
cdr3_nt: TGTGCCAGCAGCCCAGCCCGGACAGCCAATGAGCAGTTCTTC
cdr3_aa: CASSPARTANEQFF

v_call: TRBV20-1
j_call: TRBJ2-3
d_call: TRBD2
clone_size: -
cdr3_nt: TGCAGTGCTAGTCTAGCGGGGGGTGGGAGTACAGATACGCAGTATTTT
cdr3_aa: CSASLAGGGSTDTQYF

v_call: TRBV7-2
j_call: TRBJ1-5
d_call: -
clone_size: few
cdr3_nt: TGTGCCAGCAGCTTAGGTGGGCGCGGGAGGGATCAGCCCCAGCATTTT
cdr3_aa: CASSLGGRGRDQPQHF

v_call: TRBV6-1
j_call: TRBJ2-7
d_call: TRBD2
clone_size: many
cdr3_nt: TGTGCCAGCAGTGAAGGGACTAGCGGCTCCTACGAGCAGTACTTC
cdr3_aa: CASSEGTSGSYEQYF

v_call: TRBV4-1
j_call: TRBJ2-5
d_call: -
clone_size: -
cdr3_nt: TGCGCCAGCAGCCACCTCCGGGGAGGCGAAGAGACCCAGTACTTC
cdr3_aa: CASSHLRGGEETQYF

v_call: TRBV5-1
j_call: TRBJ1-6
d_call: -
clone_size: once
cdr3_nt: TGCGCCAGCAGCTTGGCCGGGTTAAGCTCCTATAATTCACCCCTCCACTTT
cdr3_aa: CASSLAGLSSYNSPLHF

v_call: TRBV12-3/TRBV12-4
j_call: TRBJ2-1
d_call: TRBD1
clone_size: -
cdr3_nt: TGTGCCAGCAGTTTTCAGGGGGATGAGCAGTTCTTC
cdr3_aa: CASSFQGDEQFF

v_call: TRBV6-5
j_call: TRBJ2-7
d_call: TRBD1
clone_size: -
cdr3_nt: TGTGCCAGCAGCTCCAGGGGGGAGCAGTACTTC
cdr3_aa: CASSSRGEQYF

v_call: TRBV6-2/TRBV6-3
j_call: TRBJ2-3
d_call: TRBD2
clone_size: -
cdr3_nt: TGTGCCAGCAGTTGGACTAGTGGGGACCTGCCAGATACGCAGTATTTT
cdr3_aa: CASSWTSGDLPDTQYF

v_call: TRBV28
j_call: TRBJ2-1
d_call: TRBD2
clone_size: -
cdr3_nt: TGTGCCAGCAGTTCCTGGACTAGCGGGAGGGGGTTAGGTGAGCAGTTCTTC
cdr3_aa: CASSSWTSGRGLGEQFF

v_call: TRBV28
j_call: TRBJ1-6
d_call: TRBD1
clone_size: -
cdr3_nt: TGTGCCAGCAGAAACCTTGGGACAGGAACCTCCTATAATTCACCCCTCCACTTT
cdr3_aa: CASRNLGTGTSYNSPLHF

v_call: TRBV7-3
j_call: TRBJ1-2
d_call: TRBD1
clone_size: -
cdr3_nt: TGTGCCAGCAGCTCCGGGACAGCGGATGGCTACACCTTC
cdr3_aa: CASSSGTADGYTF

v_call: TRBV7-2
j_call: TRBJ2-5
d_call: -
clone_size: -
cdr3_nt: TGTGCCAGCATACGGTCTAGGACAGAGGAGACCCAGTACTTC
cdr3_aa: CASIRSRTEETQYF